Shown below are 27 T cell receptor beta chains from a single sample sequenced in a study of graft-versus-host responses after intestinal transplantation. No antigen has been identified for these receptors. Repertoires were generated with immunoSEQ multiplex PCR, while TCRdb's copy carries only in-frame clones and drops some. Seen here are about 27,000 clones, 82% observed once, and the top ten hold around 0.87%. Sequencing used unstimulated CD8+ T cells sorted from spleen or lymph node cells, obtained before transplant. The receptor set was obtained from a human donor who was the organ donor for an intestinal transplant.

This chain connects TRBV27 to TRBJ2-7; 10 positions agree with TRBD1. The V gene's germline CDR1 is MNHEY and CDR2 SMNVEV (reference sequence). The CDR3 spans 13 residues. Trimming took 4 bases from V and 4 from J; bases not matched to a gene: 1. The CDR3 is CASSWGQGYEQYF. The CDR3 nucleotides read TGTGCCAGCAGTTGGGGACAGGGGTACGAGCAGTACTTC.

This clone has just one count. This chain joins TRBV11-2 and TRBJ2-3, with D possibly being TRBD2 (5 bases). The V end lost 5 bases, the J end lost 1 base, and 10 bases lay between the germline ends. The CDR3 consists of 14 residues. The V gene's germline CDR1 is SGHAT and CDR2 FQNNGV. CDR3 sequence: CASSVSGGTDTQYF. The CDR3 nucleotides are TGTGCCAGCAGCGTCAGCGGTGGCACAGATACGCAGTATTTT.

V is TRBV5-6 and J is TRBJ1-1, with D hard to call. CDR3 length equals 14 residues. The germline gives CDR1 SGHDT, CDR2 YYEEEE. The ends were cut back, 0 bases at V and 3 bases at J, with 9 bases in the middle. The CDR3 protein is CASSLDGWDTEAFF. In DNA, the CDR3 is TGTGCCAGCAGCTTGGATGGGTGGGACACTGAAGCTTTCTTT.

The chain uses TRBV29-1 and TRBJ1-4, with 9 bases aligning to TRBD1. CDR1 and CDR2 from the germline V gene are SQVTM and ANQGSEA. This CDR3 region has 13 residues. V lost 6 bases to trimming and J lost 6 bases; unmatched junction nucleotides: 5. The CDR3 sequence is CSVRTGEDEKLFF. In nucleotides, the CDR3 is TGCAGCGTCAGGACAGGGGAAGATGAAAAACTGTTTTTT.

This rearrangement joins TRBV29-1 to TRBJ1-4; 12 bases are a match to TRBD1. The trim removed 6 bases at V and 8 bases at J, leaving 4 bases unmatched. Germline CDR1 reads SQVTM; CDR2 reads ANQGSEA. The CDR3 covers 13 residues. The CDR3 here is CSVTGQGAEKLFF. The CDR3 DNA is TGCAGCGTGACGGGACAGGGGGCGGAAAAACTGTTTTTT.

V and J are TRBV10-3 and TRBJ1-1; D gene unclear. Trimming cost V 3 bases and J 8 bases, with 13 bases left between them. The CDR3 is made up of 13 amino acids. Germline V gene data show CDR1 as ENHRY and CDR2 as SYGVKD. The CDR3, as DNA: TGTGCCATCAGTGAAGAGGCGGACTCCGAAGCTTTCTTT. Translated: CAISEEADSEAFF.

The rearrangement links TRBV4-3 to TRBJ2-7; 10 nucleotides align to TRBD1. The V and J ends lost 0 bases and 2 bases, in that order; junction bases with no gene match: 4. Germline assignment: CDR1 LGHNA and CDR2 YSLEER. The CDR3 loop spans 16 amino acids. The CDR3 coding sequence is TGCGCCAGCAGCCAAGATAGGGGGACAGGGGCCTACGAGCAGTACTTC. Protein sequence: CASSQDRGTGAYEQYF.

The gene calls are TRBV4-1 and TRBJ1-5; the D gene is possibly TRBD1 (6 bases). CDR1 and CDR2 (germline): MGHRA, YSYEKL. Trimming cost V 1 base and J 7 bases, with 8 bases left between them. This CDR3 comprises 13 residues. CDR3 DNA sequence: TGCGCCAGCAGCCAAGCCGACAGGCAGCCCCAGCATTTT. Translating it yields CASSQADRQPQHF.

This rearrangement joins TRBV27 to TRBJ2-2; no clear D gene. V shed 0 bases and J shed 7 bases, with 3 bases lying between them. CDR1 MNHEY and CDR2 SMNVEV come from the germline V gene (reference sequence). The length of the CDR3 is 12 residues. DNA for the CDR3: TGTGCCAGCAGTTTATCGGGCGGGGAGCTGTTTTTT. It codes for CASSLSGGELFF.

The chain carries TRBV4-1 and TRBJ2-1; D tentatively fits TRBD1 or TRBD2 (6 bases each). Trimming cost V 4 bases and J 10 bases, with 11 bases left between them. Germline V gene sequence: CDR1 MGHRA, CDR2 YSYEKL. The length of the CDR3 is 12 residues. Here the CDR3 reads CASSPRGGEQFF. The CDR3 nucleotides read TGCGCCAGCAGCCCCCGAGGGGGGGAGCAGTTCTTC.

This chain uses TRBV9 with TRBJ2-7, with unresolved D. V shed 0 bases and J shed 7 bases, with 14 bases lying between them. CDR3 size: 14 residues. CDR1 is SGDLS and CDR2 is YYNGEE in the germline V gene. The CDR3 nucleotides are TGTGCCAGCAGCGTAGAAGCGATGCCATGGGAGCAGTACTTC. Translating gives CASSVEAMPWEQYF.

This chain connects TRBV5-4 to TRBJ1-6; 8 bases fit TRBD1. Germline CDR1 is SGHNT and CDR2 is YYREEE (reference sequence). V lost 5 bases, J lost 5 bases, and 6 bases stayed unmatched. The CDR3 runs 15 residues. CDR3 nucleotides: TGTGCCAGCAGTAGCAGGGGGCGAAATAATTCACCCCTCCACTTT. It translates to CASSSRGRNNSPLHF. Supplemented by reference TRBV5-4 and TRBJ1-6, the full variable domain reads ETGVTQSPTHLIKTRGQQVTLRCSSQSGHNTVSWYQQALGQGPQFIFQYYREEENGRGNFPPRFSGLQFPNYSSELNVNALELDDSALYLCASSSRGRNNSPLHFGNGTRLTVT.

The J gene is TRBJ2-7, the V gene TRBV7-2; possible D gene TRBD1, 6 bases. V lost 3 bases to trimming and J lost 0 bases, with 15 bases between them. The germline V gene has CDR1 SGHTA and CDR2 FQGNSA. CDR3 length: 16 amino acids. The CDR3 nucleotides are TGTGCCAGCAGCTTTATGAACAGGGTTAGCTCCTACGAGCAGTACTTC. Residues: CASSFMNRVSSYEQYF.

This clone was detected only once. The genes are TRBV25-1 and TRBJ2-1; D is undetermined. From germline, CDR1 is MGHDK and CDR2 SYGVNS. V lost 3 bases and J 2 bases, leaving 2 bases between the germline ends. The CDR3 consists of 12 residues. Here the CDR3 DNA reads TGTGCCAGCAGTGACACCTACAATGAGCAGTTCTTC. Translating gives CASSDTYNEQFF. The full variable domain, rest sourced from reference TRBV25-1 and TRBJ2-1, is EADIYQTPRYLVIGTGKKITLECSQTMGHDKMYWYQQDPGMELHLIHYSYGVNSTEKGDLSSESTVSRIRTEHFPLTLESARPSHTSQYLCASSDTYNEQFFGPGTRLTVL.

The V gene is TRBV30, the J gene TRBJ2-2; no definite D call. Between the trimmed V and J ends, which lost 0 bases and 3 bases, there was a span of 5 bases. The CDR3 loop spans 13 amino acids. CDR1 and CDR2 (germline): GTSNPN, SVGIG (reference sequence). The CDR3 here is CAWSVGDTGELFF. CDR3 nucleotides: TGTGCCTGGAGTGTAGGTGACACCGGGGAGCTGTTTTTT.

The chain combines TRBV7-8 with TRBJ2-5, with a possible D match to TRBD2 (5 bases). Germline V lookup: CDR1 SGHVS, CDR2 FQNEAQ. The CDR3 consists of 15 residues. V shed 1 base and J shed 2 bases, with 11 bases lying between them. The CDR3 sequence is CASSLGTGLQETQYF. CDR3 DNA sequence: TGTGCCAGCAGCTTAGGGACGGGGTTACAAGAGACCCAGTACTTC. Supplemented by reference TRBV7-8 and TRBJ2-5, the full variable domain reads GAGVSQSPRYKVAKRGQDVALRCDPISGHVSLFWYQQALGQGPEFLTYFQNEAQLDKSGLPSDRFFAERPEGSVSTLKIQRTQQEDSAVYLCASSLGTGLQETQYFGPGTRLLVL.

The rearrangement joins TRBV6-6 to TRBJ2-3; 10 bases align to TRBD1. Germline loops: CDR1 MNHNY, CDR2 SVGAGI (reference sequence). The CDR3 covers 16 residues. V lost 6 bases, J lost 3 bases, and 9 bases stayed unmatched. The CDR3 coding sequence is TGTGCCAGCAGGCCTCTGACAGGGGGCTGGACAGATACGCAGTATTTT. It specifies CASRPLTGGWTDTQYF.

V usage is TRBV27 and J usage is TRBJ2-7, with D perhaps TRBD1 (6 bases). V lost 6 bases to trimming and J lost 1 base, with 22 bases between them. This CDR3 has 17 amino acids. Germline CDR1 is MNHEY and CDR2 is SMNVEV (reference sequence). This CDR3 reads CASSPTGPLSSSYEQYF. The CDR3 DNA sequence: TGTGCCAGCAGCCCTACAGGGCCCCTGTCTTCTTCCTACGAGCAGTACTTC.

The CDR3 sequence is CASVGHTEAFF. The DNA for the CDR3 is TGTGCCAGCGTTGGGCACACTGAAGCTTTCTTT. The chain couples TRBV11-2 to TRBJ1-1; D unresolved. V was clipped by 8 bases and J by 3 bases, with 7 bases between them. Germline loops: CDR1 SGHAT, CDR2 FQNNGV. The CDR3 length is 11 residues. Filled out from reference TRBV11-2 and TRBJ1-1, the complete variable domain reads EAGVAQSPRYKIIEKRQSVAFWCNPISGHATLYWYQQILGQGPKLLIQFQNNGVVDDSQLPKDRFSAERLKGVDSTLKIQPAKLEDSAVYLCASVGHTEAFFGQGTRLTVV.

The chain has TRBV11-3 and TRBJ2-5; a possible D gene is TRBD1 (5 bases). Germline V lookup: CDR1 SGHNT, CDR2 YENEEA. V lost 3 bases and J 0 bases, leaving 11 bases between the germline ends. The length of the CDR3 is 15 residues. In DNA form, the CDR3 reads TGTGCCAGCAGCTTTGGGGCAGGGTACCAAGAGACCCAGTACTTC. It codes for CASSFGAGYQETQYF.

V gene TRBV29-1 combines with J gene TRBJ1-2; TRBD1 matches 8 bases. CDR3 length equals 16 residues. The V gene's germline CDR1 is SQVTM and CDR2 ANQGSEA. V gave up 1 base and J gave up 6 bases; unmatched junction bases: 13. The CDR3 is CSVEVRDRPRSDGYTF. For the CDR3, the DNA is TGCAGCGTTGAAGTCCGGGACAGGCCTAGATCGGATGGCTACACCTTC.

The chain employs TRBV25-1 and TRBJ1-5, with TRBD1 matching 7 bases. V lost 5 bases, J lost 1 base, and 2 bases stayed unmatched. Germline V gene lookup returns CDR1 MGHDK and CDR2 SYGVNS. CDR3 size: 14 residues. The CDR3 reads CASSTTGSNQPQHF. CDR3 bases: TGTGCCAGCAGTACGACAGGGAGCAATCAGCCCCAGCATTTT.

This clone was picked up one time. J is TRBJ2-5 and V is TRBV5-1; TRBD2 matches at 10 bases. The CDR3 runs 14 residues. Germline assignment: CDR1 SGHRS and CDR2 YFSETQ. V gave up 3 bases and J gave up 5 bases; unmatched junction bases: 4. CDR3 bases: TGCGCCAGCAGCTGGGTGGGACTAGCGGAGACCCAGTACTTC. The encoded protein is CASSWVGLAETQYF.

This clone came up a few times. This sequence joins TRBV27 and TRBJ1-5, with D perhaps TRBD1 (5 bases). Germline V gene sequence: CDR1 MNHEY, CDR2 SMNVEV (reference sequence). This CDR3 comprises 14 residues. V lost 0 bases, J lost 2 bases, and 5 bases lay in between. Here the CDR3 DNA reads TGTGCCAGCAGTTTATCCAGGGGCAATCAGCCCCAGCATTTT. Amino acids: CASSLSRGNQPQHF.

The rearrangement links TRBV15 to TRBJ2-7; 7 bases fit TRBD2. The CDR3 consists of 15 residues. CDR1 is LNHNV, CDR2 YYDKDF, per germline (reference sequence). With 0 bases clipped from V and 6 bases from J, the junction kept 8 bases outside the gene matches. The CDR3 sequence: CATSRDLADSSEQYF. The DNA of the CDR3 is TGTGCCACCAGCAGAGATCTAGCGGACTCTTCCGAGCAGTACTTC.

On this clone: This same CDR3 is encoded by further DNA sequences in the sample. The V and J genes are TRBV9 and TRBJ2-3; a possible D gene is TRBD2 (5 bases). The CDR3 covers 14 residues. V lost 0 bases and J 1 base, leaving 6 bases between the germline ends. Germline CDR1 SGDLS, CDR2 YYNGEE. CDR3 protein: CASSVVGGTDTQYF. The CDR3 coding sequence is TGTGCCAGCAGCGTAGTCGGGGGCACAGATACGCAGTATTTT.

The V and J genes are TRBV19 and TRBJ2-7; TRBD2 matches at 9 bases. This CDR3 comprises 17 residues. Germline V gene data show CDR1 as LNHDA and CDR2 as SQIVND (reference sequence). With V trimmed by 4 bases and J by 6 bases, 16 bases remained unmatched. DNA of the CDR3: TGTGCCAGTAGTAAGGTCTGTGAGCGGGGGGTGGTCTGCGAGCAGTACTTC. It is translated as CASSKVCERGVVCEQYF.